This T cell receptor beta chain was captured by sequencing in a study of early T cells in non-severe SARS-CoV-2 infection. The germline gives CDR1 DFQATT, CDR2 SNEGSKA (reference sequence). Trimming removed 3 bases at V and 0 bases at J, with 12 bases between. This CDR3 region has 15 residues. This clonotype was counted many times. Using its own MiXCR run on the 5' RACE reads, TCRdb lists one record per CDR3 protein. The sample lists some 71,000 distinct CDR3 sequences, about 10% occurring once. The origin of this receptor is an adult who was a healthcare worker with PCR-confirmed SARS-CoV-2 infection or an uninfected control (not recorded which). The V call is TRBV20-1, the J call TRBJ1-5, with D unclear. Sequencing used whole blood. The CDR3 bases are TGCAGTGCTAGTCTCTCCCCCGATAGCAATCAGCCCCAGCATTTT. Residues: CSASLSPDSNQPQHF.